Presented here are 28 T cell receptor beta chains from one specimen sequenced in a study of blood T cell repertoires in COVID-19. Here immunoSEQ multiplex PCR was the method, and the copy in TCRdb shows in-frame clones only, minus some. The repertoire holds about 250,000 clones, with 83% as singletons. Sequences were obtained from peripheral blood. The source is a man aged 35-49 years with active or convalescent COVID-19.

The CDR3 region has the DNA TGTGCCAGCAGTGAAGAGGGGGTGTTGGTCTATGGCTACACCTTC. Its protein is CASSEEGVLVYGYTF. The chain is built from TRBV6-1 and TRBJ1-2; tentatively, D is TRBD1 (6 bases). V was trimmed by 1 base and J by 4 bases, leaving 13 bases between them. This CDR3 is built from 15 residues. CDR1 and CDR2 (germline): MNHNS, SASEGT.

The rearrangement links TRBV19 to TRBJ1-1; D is uncertain. Germline assignment: CDR1 LNHDA and CDR2 SQIVND (reference sequence). The CDR3 extends over 13 amino acids. V dropped 6 bases and J dropped 1 base, with 9 bases sitting between them. The CDR3 coding sequence is TGTGCCAGTAGCCAGGATTCGAACACTGAAGCTTTCTTT. Protein sequence: CASSQDSNTEAFF.

This chain links TRBV19 with TRBJ2-3; TRBD2 matches at 8 bases. This CDR3 has 16 residues. Germline V gene sequence: CDR1 LNHDA, CDR2 SQIVND (reference sequence). Losses at the gene ends were 1 base for V and 0 bases for J; bases not matched to a gene: 3. The chain's CDR3 is CASSIGGGRSTDTQYF. CDR3 nucleotides: TGTGCCAGTAGTATAGGAGGCGGGAGGAGCACAGATACGCAGTATTTT.

The chain joins TRBV21-1 to TRBJ1-3; the D segment call TRBD1 is taken from the table without a DNA check. TRBV21-1 is marked as a pseudogene. There are 16 residues in the CDR3. CDR3 sequence reads: CASSRRGQGSGNTIYF. Here the CDR3 DNA reads TGTGCCAGCAGCCGCCGGGGACAAGGTAGCGGAAACACCATATATTTT.

The chain is built from TRBV24-1 and TRBJ2-7; possible D gene TRBD1, 6 bases. The CDR3 has 13 residues. The V gene lost 4 bases and the J gene lost 5 bases, with 11 bases spanning the gap. Germline loops: CDR1 KGHDR, CDR2 SFDVKD. CDR3 protein: CATSEPNRDEQYF. In DNA, the CDR3 is TGTGCCACCAGTGAGCCTAACAGGGACGAGCAGTACTTC.

In its sample, this clone was seen once. V gene TRBV10-3 combines with J gene TRBJ2-3, with 13 bases that match TRBD2. Germline trimming cut 2 bases from V and 4 bases from J; bases unmatched to any gene: 6. CDR1 ENHRY and CDR2 SYGVKD come from the germline V gene. CDR3 length: 17 amino acids. CDR3 DNA: TGTGCCATCAGTGAGGGACTAGCGGGGGCCTCAGCAGATACGCAGTATTTT. Protein sequence: CAISEGLAGASADTQYF.

Only one count was recorded for this clone. The chain recombines TRBV7-8 with TRBJ1-6; TRBD1 is a possible D gene (6 bases). Germline loops: CDR1 SGHVS, CDR2 FQNEAQ. There are 18 residues in the CDR3. V was shortened by 4 bases and J by 0 bases, with 16 bases between the two germline ends. CDR3 sequence: CASSSTGTLSSYNSPLHF. The DNA for the CDR3 is TGTGCCAGCAGCTCCACAGGGACCCTTAGCTCCTATAATTCACCCCTCCACTTT. Full variable domain (remainder filled in from reference TRBV7-8 and TRBJ1-6): GAGVSQSPRYKVAKRGQDVALRCDPISGHVSLFWYQQALGQGPEFLTYFQNEAQLDKSGLPSDRFFAERPEGSVSTLKIQRTQQEDSAVYLCASSSTGTLSSYNSPLHFGNGTRLTVT.

CDR3 nucleotide sequence: TGTGCCACCAGCGACCGGGACAGGGGTCTTCAGTACTTC. Protein product: CATSDRDRGLQYF. This chain connects TRBV24-1 to TRBJ2-7; 10 bases align to TRBD1. This CDR3 spans 13 amino acids. Trimming at V came to 7 bases and at J to 10 bases, leaving 9 bases not matched to a gene. Germline assignment: CDR1 KGHDR and CDR2 SFDVKD.

J is TRBJ2-5 and V is TRBV3-1 (or the pseudogene TRBV3-2); 7 nucleotides line up with TRBD1. CDR1 LGHDT and CDR2 YNNKEL come from the germline V gene (reference sequence). The CDR3 spans 16 residues. The junction had 5 bases not matched to a gene; V was cut back by 1 base and J by 0 bases. The CDR3 region is CASSQVKGANQETQYF. CDR3 sequence (DNA): TGTGCCAGCAGCCAAGTCAAGGGGGCCAACCAAGAGACCCAGTACTTC.

V usage is TRBV18 and J usage is TRBJ2-5; D is unresolved. There are 14 residues in the CDR3. Germline V gene data show CDR1 as KGHSH and CDR2 as LQKENI. With 0 bases removed from V and 2 bases from J, the gap between germline ends came to 7 bases. CDR3 nucleotides: TGTGCCAGCTCACCACCGTCAGGACAAGAGACCCAGTACTTC. It encodes CASSPPSGQETQYF.

This clone was detected only a few times. The rearrangement uses TRBV9 and TRBJ1-5; D gene uncertain. The germline V and J ends were trimmed by 0 bases and 3 bases, with 13 bases remaining between them. This CDR3 is built from 16 residues. Germline V lookup: CDR1 SGDLS, CDR2 YYNGEE. CDR3 nucleotides: TGTGCCAGCAGCGTAGGAGCAGGAGGGCCCAATCAGCCCCAGCATTTT. Its translation is CASSVGAGGPNQPQHF. The variable domain in full, completed from reference TRBV9 and TRBJ1-5, reads DSGVTQTPKHLITATGQRVTLRCSPRSGDLSVYWYQQSLDQGLQFLIQYYNGEERAKGNILERFSAQQFPDLHSELNLSSLELGDSALYFCASSVGAGGPNQPQHFGDGTRLSIL.

The V gene is TRBV24-1, the J gene TRBJ2-1; perhaps TRBD1 as D (6 bases). This CDR3 is 15 amino acids long. The germline gives CDR1 KGHDR, CDR2 SFDVKD. The V end was cut by 6 bases, the J end by 3 bases, with 14 bases between. The CDR3 reads CATSSDRTVYNEQFF. For the CDR3, the DNA is TGTGCCACCAGTTCAGACAGGACAGTCTACAATGAGCAGTTCTTC.

V and J are TRBV7-8 and TRBJ1-1; D unresolved. CDR1 and CDR2 from the germline V gene are SGHVS and FQNEAQ. V was trimmed by 5 bases and J by 4 bases, leaving 5 bases between them. CDR3 length: 11 amino acids. CDR3 region: CASSPGTEAFF. The CDR3 DNA follows: TGTGCCAGCAGCCCCGGCACTGAAGCTTTCTTT.

V and J are TRBV18 and TRBJ2-2; tentative D call: TRBD1 (6 bases). Germline V gene lookup returns CDR1 KGHSH and CDR2 LQKENI. Trimming stripped 0 bases from V and 4 bases from J, with 12 bases between. CDR3 length: 16 amino acids. CDR3 bases: TGTGCCAGCTCACCACCGGCTGGACAGACCACCGGGGAGCTGTTTTTT. Translated: CASSPPAGQTTGELFF.

The chain employs TRBV28 and TRBJ1-1; D is uncertain. Trimming took 7 bases from V and 0 from J, leaving 9 bases between them. The CDR3 runs 13 residues. Germline V lookup: CDR1 MDHEN, CDR2 SYDVKM. In DNA form, the CDR3 reads TGTGCCAGCACCTCCGGGGTGAACACTGAAGCTTTCTTT. It is translated as CASTSGVNTEAFF.

This chain connects TRBV6-4 to TRBJ2-2; 9 nucleotides agree with TRBD2. The CDR3 length is 15 residues. V lost 3 bases and J lost 4; bases outside the gene matches: 3. Germline values: CDR1 MRHNA, CDR2 SNTAGT. The CDR3 bases are TGTGCCAGCAGTGATAGCGGGAGTGGCACCGGGGAGCTGTTTTTT. It yields the protein CASSDSGSGTGELFF.

This chain connects TRBV2 to TRBJ1-6, with 7 bases matching TRBD1. The J segment lost 7 bases and the V segment lost 1 base, leaving 4 bases of the junction unmatched. This CDR3 has 15 amino acids. Germline assignment: CDR1 SNHLY and CDR2 FYNNEI. Written as DNA, the CDR3 is TGTGCCAGCAGTGAAGGTATAGGGGGCAATTCACCCCTCCACTTT. Residues: CASSEGIGGNSPLHF. The full variable domain, its missing parts supplied by reference TRBV2 and TRBJ1-6, is EPEVTQTPSHQVTQMGQEVILRCVPISNHLYFYWYRQILGQKVEFLVSFYNNEISEKSEIFDDQFSVERPDGSNFTLKIRSTKLEDSAMYFCASSEGIGGNSPLHFGNGTRLTVT.

This chain connects TRBV30 to TRBJ1-2; D perhaps matches TRBD1 (5 bases). Trimming cost V 5 bases and J 1 base, with 17 bases left between them. Germline CDR1 and CDR2: GTSNPN and SVGIG (reference sequence). The CDR3 totals 15 residues. The CDR3 sequence: CAWAMAGISNYGYTF. The DNA for the CDR3 is TGTGCCTGGGCTATGGCAGGGATCAGTAACTATGGCTACACCTTC. The full variable domain, rest sourced from reference TRBV30 and TRBJ1-2, is SQTIHQWPATLVQPVGSPLSLECTVEGTSNPNLYWYRQAAGRGLQLLFYSVGIGQISSEVPQNLSASRPQDRQFILSSKKLLLSDSGFYLCAWAMAGISNYGYTFGSGTRLTVV.

The chain combines TRBV2 with TRBJ1-6; TRBD1 might be the D (5 bases). The CDR3 runs to 14 residues. V was trimmed by 2 bases and J by 10 bases, leaving 12 bases between them. CDR1 and CDR2 (germline): SNHLY, FYNNEI. CDR3 sequence (DNA): TGTGCCAGCAGTGAACAGGGTGTATACTCACCCCTCCACTTT. The encoded protein is CASSEQGVYSPLHF. The entire variable domain, with the rest obtained from reference TRBV2 and TRBJ1-6, is as follows: EPEVTQTPSHQVTQMGQEVILRCVPISNHLYFYWYRQILGQKVEFLVSFYNNEISEKSEIFDDQFSVERPDGSNFTLKIRSTKLEDSAMYFCASSEQGVYSPLHFGNGTRLTVT.

The chain employs TRBV30 and TRBJ1-2, with D uncertain. V gave up 4 bases and J gave up 4 bases, with 16 bases separating them. This CDR3 comprises 14 residues. Germline values: CDR1 GTSNPN, CDR2 SVGIG (reference sequence). The CDR3 region is CAWTRTGILYGYTF. CDR3 DNA: TGTGCCTGGACCAGGACTGGGATACTCTATGGCTACACCTTC. Combining the CDR3 with reference TRBV30 and TRBJ1-2 gives the whole variable domain SQTIHQWPATLVQPVGSPLSLECTVEGTSNPNLYWYRQAAGRGLQLLFYSVGIGQISSEVPQNLSASRPQDRQFILSSKKLLLSDSGFYLCAWTRTGILYGYTFGSGTRLTVV.

In this sample, this clone turned up a few times. The chain recombines TRBV10-3 with TRBJ2-1; possibly TRBD2 for D (6 bases). V was shortened by 3 bases and J by 4 bases, with 19 bases between the two germline ends. Germline lookup yields CDR1 ENHRY and CDR2 SYGVKD. This CDR3 has 17 amino acids. The CDR3 reads CAISDSNSGVGYNEQFF. Written as DNA, the CDR3 is TGTGCCATCAGTGATAGTAATAGCGGAGTGGGGTACAATGAGCAGTTCTTC.

V gene TRBV27 combines with J gene TRBJ1-5; 8 bases are shared with TRBD1. Per germline, CDR1 MNHEY and CDR2 SMNVEV (reference sequence). The CDR3 totals 16 residues. J was trimmed by 8 bases and V by 5 bases; bases with no gene match: 14. CDR3 amino acids: CASSPSTGGIIKPQHF. As DNA, the CDR3 is TGTGCCAGCAGTCCCAGTACAGGGGGTATAATCAAGCCCCAGCATTTT.

The rearrangement joins TRBV19 to TRBJ1-1; 7 nucleotides match TRBD1. Per germline, CDR1 LNHDA and CDR2 SQIVND (reference sequence). CDR3 length: 12 residues. V was pared by 2 bases and J by 8 bases, with 2 bases of the junction left unmatched. The CDR3 nucleotides are TGTGCCAGTAGTATATACAGGGGCGAAGCTTTCTTT. Protein product: CASSIYRGEAFF.

The rearrangement uses TRBV6-2 or TRBV6-3 and TRBJ1-1, with a weak D call TRBD1 (6 bases). The CDR3 is made up of 12 amino acids. Looked up from germline, CDR1 is MNHEY and CDR2 is SVGEGT. The germline V and J ends were trimmed by 5 bases and 8 bases, with 12 bases remaining between them. This CDR3 reads CASSPTGLEAFF. The CDR3 nucleotides are TGTGCCAGCAGTCCCACAGGGCTCGAAGCTTTCTTT.

CDR3 amino acids: CASSDYPGQHYEQYF. The CDR3 region has the DNA TGTGCCAGCAGTGATTATCCGGGACAGCACTACGAGCAGTACTTC. The rearrangement joins TRBV6-1 to TRBJ2-7, with TRBD1 identical over 7 bases. Trimming removed 3 bases from V and 3 bases from J; junction bases left unmatched: 8. Germline values: CDR1 MNHNS, CDR2 SASEGT. The CDR3 is 15 residues long.

This chain links TRBV3-1 (or the pseudogene TRBV3-2) with TRBJ1-1; D may be TRBD1 (5 bases). Looked up from germline, CDR1 is LGHDT and CDR2 is YNNKEL (reference sequence). The CDR3 totals 14 residues. Trimming shortened V by 1 base and J by 0 bases, and 6 bases separated the two germline ends. CDR3 in amino acids: CASSQAGLNTEAFF. In nucleotides, the CDR3 is TGTGCCAGCAGCCAAGCAGGGTTGAACACTGAAGCTTTCTTT.

This clone appeared a single time. The chain recombines TRBV11-2 with TRBJ2-1; perhaps TRBD1 as D (5 bases). V gave up 5 bases and J gave up 5 bases, with 16 bases separating them. Per germline, CDR1 SGHAT and CDR2 FQNNGV. CDR3 length equals 15 residues. The CDR3 region has the DNA TGTGCCAGCAGCCCCAGGACCAGGGAAAACAATGAGCAGTTCTTC. This encodes CASSPRTRENNEQFF.

This chain uses TRBV5-1 with TRBJ1-5; TRBD1 matches at 7 bases. The junction had 7 bases not matched to a gene; V was cut back by 0 bases and J by 7 bases. The CDR3 runs 15 residues. CDR1 SGHRS and CDR2 YFSETQ come from the germline V gene. The CDR3 here is CASSLDPGGGQPQHF. CDR3 DNA sequence: TGCGCCAGCAGCTTGGATCCAGGGGGAGGACAGCCCCAGCATTTT.